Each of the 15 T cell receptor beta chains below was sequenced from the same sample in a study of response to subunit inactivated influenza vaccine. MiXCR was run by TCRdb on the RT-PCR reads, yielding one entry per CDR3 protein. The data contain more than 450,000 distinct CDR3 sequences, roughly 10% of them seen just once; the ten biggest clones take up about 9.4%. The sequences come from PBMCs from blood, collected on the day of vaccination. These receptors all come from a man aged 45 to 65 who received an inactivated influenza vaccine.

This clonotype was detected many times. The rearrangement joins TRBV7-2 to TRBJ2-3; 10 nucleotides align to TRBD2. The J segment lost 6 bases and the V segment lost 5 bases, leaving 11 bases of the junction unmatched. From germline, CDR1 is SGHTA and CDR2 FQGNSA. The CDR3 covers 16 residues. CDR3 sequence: CASSPRASGSGDTQYF. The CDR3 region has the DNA TGTGCCAGCAGCCCCCGTGCTAGCGGGAGTGGGGATACGCAGTATTTT.

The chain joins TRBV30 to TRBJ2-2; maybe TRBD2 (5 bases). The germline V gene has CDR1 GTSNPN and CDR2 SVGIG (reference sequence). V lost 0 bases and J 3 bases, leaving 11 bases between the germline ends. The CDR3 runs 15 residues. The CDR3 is CAWSVSRGYTGELFF. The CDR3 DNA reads TGTGCCTGGAGTGTTTCCCGGGGATACACCGGGGAGCTGTTTTTT.

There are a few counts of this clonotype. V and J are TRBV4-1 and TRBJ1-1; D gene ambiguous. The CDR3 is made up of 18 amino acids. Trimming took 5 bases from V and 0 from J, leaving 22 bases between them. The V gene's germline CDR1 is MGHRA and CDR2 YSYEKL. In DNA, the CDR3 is TGCGCCAGCAGCACTCGGGAAAAGGCTGACTATATGAACACTGAAGCTTTCTTT. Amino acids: CASSTREKADYMNTEAFF.

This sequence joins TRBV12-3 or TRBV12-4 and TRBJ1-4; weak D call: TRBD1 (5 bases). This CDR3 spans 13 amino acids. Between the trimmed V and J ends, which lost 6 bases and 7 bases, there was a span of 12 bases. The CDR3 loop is CASSLKRGEKLFF. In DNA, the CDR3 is TGTGCCAGCAGCCTAAAGAGGGGTGAAAAACTGTTTTTT.

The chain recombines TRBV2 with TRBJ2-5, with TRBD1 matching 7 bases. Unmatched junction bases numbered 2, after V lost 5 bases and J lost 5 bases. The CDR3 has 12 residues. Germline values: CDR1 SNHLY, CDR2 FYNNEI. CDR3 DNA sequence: TGTGCCAGCAGTATGACAGGGGAGACCCAGTACTTC. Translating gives CASSMTGETQYF.

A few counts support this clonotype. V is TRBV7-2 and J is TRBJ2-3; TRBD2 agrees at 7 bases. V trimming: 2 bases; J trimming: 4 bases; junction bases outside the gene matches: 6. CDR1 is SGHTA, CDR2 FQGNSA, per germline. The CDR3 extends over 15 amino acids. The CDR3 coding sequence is TGTGCCAGCAGCTTATCTCGCGGGAGTGCAGATACGCAGTATTTT. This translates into CASSLSRGSADTQYF.

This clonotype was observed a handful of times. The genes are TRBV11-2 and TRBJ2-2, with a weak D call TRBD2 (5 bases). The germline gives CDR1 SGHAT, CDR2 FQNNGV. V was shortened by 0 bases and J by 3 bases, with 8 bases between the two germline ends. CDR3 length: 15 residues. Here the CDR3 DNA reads TGTGCCAGCAGCTTAGAGCCACTAGACACCGGGGAGCTGTTTTTT. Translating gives CASSLEPLDTGELFF.

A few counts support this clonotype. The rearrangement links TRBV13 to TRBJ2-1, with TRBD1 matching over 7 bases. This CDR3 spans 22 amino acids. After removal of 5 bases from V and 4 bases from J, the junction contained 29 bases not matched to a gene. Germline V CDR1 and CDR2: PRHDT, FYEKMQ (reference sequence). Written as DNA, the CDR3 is TGTGCCAGCAGCCCCCAATTCTCTGGGACAGCGTTTTCGACTGCCGATTACAATGAGCAGTTCTTC. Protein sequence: CASSPQFSGTAFSTADYNEQFF.

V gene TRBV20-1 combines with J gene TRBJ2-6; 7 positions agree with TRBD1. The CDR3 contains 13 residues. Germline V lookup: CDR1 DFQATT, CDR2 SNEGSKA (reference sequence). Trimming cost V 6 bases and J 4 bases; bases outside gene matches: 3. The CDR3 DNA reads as TGCAGTGCCCCGGGACAGGGGGCCAACGTCCTGACTTTC. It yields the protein CSAPGQGANVLTF.

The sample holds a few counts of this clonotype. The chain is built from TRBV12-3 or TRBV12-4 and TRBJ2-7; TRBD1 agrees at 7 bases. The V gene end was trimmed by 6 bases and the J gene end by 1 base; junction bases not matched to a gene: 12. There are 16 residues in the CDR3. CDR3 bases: TGTGCCAGCAGCTCCAAAACCGGGACAGCTTCCTACGAGCAGTACTTC. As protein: CASSSKTGTASYEQYF.

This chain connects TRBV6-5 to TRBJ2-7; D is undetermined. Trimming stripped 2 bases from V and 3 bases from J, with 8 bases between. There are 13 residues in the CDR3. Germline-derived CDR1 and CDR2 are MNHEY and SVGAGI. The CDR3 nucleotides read TGTGCCAGCAGTTACCCCGGTCGCTACGAGCAGTACTTC. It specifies CASSYPGRYEQYF.

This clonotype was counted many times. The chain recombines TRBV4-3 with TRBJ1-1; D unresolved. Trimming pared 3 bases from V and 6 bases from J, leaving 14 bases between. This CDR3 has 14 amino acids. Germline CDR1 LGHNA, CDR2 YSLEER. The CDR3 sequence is CASSHRLGAAEAFF. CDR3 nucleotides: TGCGCCAGCAGCCACAGATTAGGAGCGGCTGAAGCTTTCTTT.

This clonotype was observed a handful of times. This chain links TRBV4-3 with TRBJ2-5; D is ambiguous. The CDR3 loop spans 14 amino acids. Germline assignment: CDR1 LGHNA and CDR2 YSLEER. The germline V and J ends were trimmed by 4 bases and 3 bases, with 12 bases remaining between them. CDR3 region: CASSPSTIKETQYF. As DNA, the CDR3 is TGCGCCAGCAGCCCGAGTACGATAAAAGAGACCCAGTACTTC.

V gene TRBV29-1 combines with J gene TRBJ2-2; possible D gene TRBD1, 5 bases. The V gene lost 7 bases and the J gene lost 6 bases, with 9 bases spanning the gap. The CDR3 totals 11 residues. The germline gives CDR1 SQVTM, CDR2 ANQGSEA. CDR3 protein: CSARESGELFF. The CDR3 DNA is TGCAGCGCCAGGGAATCCGGGGAGCTGTTTTTT.

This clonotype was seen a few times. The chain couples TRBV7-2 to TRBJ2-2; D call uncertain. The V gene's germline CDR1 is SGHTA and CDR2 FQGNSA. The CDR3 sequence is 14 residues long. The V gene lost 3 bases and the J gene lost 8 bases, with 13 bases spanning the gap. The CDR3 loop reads CASSLLGSEGELFF. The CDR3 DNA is TGTGCCAGCAGCTTGTTGGGGTCCGAGGGGGAGCTGTTTTTT.